This T cell receptor beta chain comes out of a study of cytomegalovirus exposure and HLA in healthy donors. CDR1 LNHDA and CDR2 SQIVND come from the germline V gene (reference sequence). Trimming cost V 5 bases and J 9 bases; bases outside gene matches: 21. The CDR3 loop spans 19 amino acids. The PCR was carried out with 60 Vbeta primers and 13 Jbeta primers. Clones were read by immunoSEQ multiplex PCR, and TCRdb kept only the in-frame ones, dropping some. This table holds about 120,000 clones, around 10% found once. The sample holds a few counts of this clone. Its specificity is unknown. Study-level findings and limits: TRBV6-2, TRBV6-3 and other indistinguishable V segments were excluded. Near-uniform donor sequencing depth was presumed by presence/absence analyses.

Source material: PBMCs. This receptor was obtained from a man younger than 45 in good health and CMV-seronegative. The chain couples TRBV19 to TRBJ2-1, with TRBD2 identical over 11 bases. The CDR3 reads CASSPRTSGLVRQRGEQFF. The CDR3 bases are TGTGCCAGTAGTCCTAGGACTAGCGGGTTAGTCAGGCAGCGAGGTGAGCAGTTCTTC.